These T cell receptor beta chains were read from a single sample in a study of blood T cell repertoires in COVID-19. The protocol was immunoSEQ multiplex PCR, while the TCRdb copy is restricted to in-frame clones and leaves out a portion. There are 90,000 to 130,000 clones in the sample; approximately 80% occur only once, and 0.7% to 0.85% lies in the top ten. Sequences were obtained from peripheral blood. These receptors were collected from a woman in her 70s with acute or convalescent COVID-19. CDR3s include the opening cysteine and the closing phenylalanine or tryptophan. The D gene is left open where the match is weak. The listing skips clone size in some rows; elsewhere it reads once, few, many or a size class.

d_call cdr3_length j_call v_call clone_size cdr3_aa cdr3_nt
. 13 TRBJ2-7 TRBV3-1/TRBV3-2 . CASSPRHLDEQYF TGTGCCAGCAGCCCCCGGCACCTAGACGAGCAGTACTTC
. 16 TRBJ2-5 TRBV24-1 . CATSDRTGHREETQYF TGTGCCACCAGTGATAGAACGGGACACAGGGAAGAGACCCAGTACTTC
. 13 TRBJ1-1 TRBV12-3/TRBV12-4 . CASSFTGNTEAFF TGTGCCAGCAGTTTTACAGGGAACACTGAAGCTTTCTTT
TRBD1 15 TRBJ2-2 TRBV11-3 . CASSLWTGRTGELFF TGTGCCAGCAGCTTATGGACAGGGAGGACCGGGGAGCTGTTTTTT
TRBD2 15 TRBJ2-2 TRBV6-5 . CASSLAGKNTGELFF TGTGCCAGCAGTCTAGCGGGAAAGAACACCGGGGAGCTGTTTTTT
. 15 TRBJ1-1 TRBV30 few CAWSVLQGSITEAFF TGTGCCTGGAGTGTCCTCCAGGGGAGTATAACTGAAGCTTTCTTT
TRBD2 13 TRBJ2-5 TRBV5-4 . CASSLGGGKTQYF TGTGCCAGCAGCTTGGGCGGGGGGAAGACCCAGTACTTC
. 16 TRBJ2-7 TRBV27 few CASSPGLGRGNGEQYF TGTGCCAGCAGTCCGGGCCTGGGCAGGGGCAACGGCGAGCAGTACTTC
. 15 TRBJ2-1 TRBV18 . CASSPQRAGYNEQFF TGTGCCAGCTCACCACAGCGGGCGGGGTACAATGAGCAGTTCTTC
TRBD2 16 TRBJ2-2 TRBV7-2 few CASSSGGTYRTGELFF TGTGCCAGCAGCTCGGGGGGAACATACAGAACCGGGGAGCTGTTTTTT
. 16 TRBJ1-6 TRBV19 . CASSALPGQMASPLHF TGTGCCAGTAGTGCCTTACCGGGACAAATGGCTTCACCCCTCCACTTT
TRBD2 15 TRBJ2-2 TRBV9 . CASSVVVAGTGELFF TGTGCCAGCAGCGTAGTCGTAGCGGGCACCGGGGAGCTGTTTTTT
TRBD1 13 TRBJ1-2 TRBV6-6 . CASSPTGSLGYTF TGTGCCAGCAGTCCGACAGGGAGTCTTGGCTACACCTTC
. 16 TRBJ1-1 TRBV18 . CASSPSETVLNTEAFF TGTGCCAGCTCACCATCCGAGACAGTCTTGAACACTGAAGCTTTCTTT
TRBD2 16 TRBJ2-2 TRBV5-1 . CASSLSVAGDTGELFF TGCGCCAGCAGCTTGTCGGTAGCGGGGGACACCGGGGAGCTGTTTTTT
. 14 TRBJ2-3 TRBV6-6 few CASSSTSILDTQYF TGTGCCAGCAGTTCGACTAGTATTTTAGATACGCAGTATTTT
. 13 TRBJ2-5 TRBV12-5 . CASGPGLQETQYF TGTGCTAGTGGTCCCGGACTACAAGAGACCCAGTACTTC
. 14 TRBJ2-7 TRBV28 . CASSLTLAAYEQYF TGTGCCAGCAGTTTAACACTAGCCGCCTACGAGCAGTACTTC
TRBD2 16 TRBJ2-3 TRBV7-2 once CASTPGSGGITDTQYF TGTGCCAGCACCCCGGGTAGCGGGGGAATCACAGATACGCAGTATTTT
. 12 TRBJ2-3 TRBV19 few CASAKRADTQYF TGTGCCAGTGCCAAGCGGGCAGATACGCAGTATTTT
. 14 TRBJ1-2 TRBV2 . CATTGTMAAAGYTF TGTGCCACCACCGGGACAATGGCTGCTGCTGGCTACACCTTC
TRBD2 15 TRBJ2-5 TRBV7-6 . CASSLIAGGLETQYF TGTGCCAGCAGCTTAATAGCGGGGGGGCTCGAGACCCAGTACTTC
. 15 TRBJ1-1 TRBV5-4 . CASSLASGGNTEAFF TGTGCCAGCAGCTTGGCATCCGGTGGTAACACTGAAGCTTTCTTT
TRBD2 14 TRBJ2-1 TRBV5-4 . CASSLNRGGNEQFF TGTGCCAGCAGCTTGAATCGGGGGGGCAATGAGCAGTTCTTC
TRBD2 17 TRBJ2-7 TRBV3-1/TRBV3-2 . CASSQDPRGVTSYEQYF TGTGCCAGCAGCCAAGATCCCCGGGGGGTAACCTCCTACGAGCAGTACTTC
. 14 TRBJ1-2 TRBV29-1 . CSVPEGDGSYGYTF TGCAGCGTTCCCGAGGGCGACGGTAGCTATGGCTACACCTTC
TRBD2 16 TRBJ2-5 TRBV2 . CANPGTSGGAMETQYF TGTGCCAACCCGGGGACTAGCGGGGGGGCCATGGAGACCCAGTACTTC
TRBD2 14 TRBJ2-5 TRBV15 . CATSRQLAGGVQYF TGTGCCACCAGCAGGCAACTAGCGGGGGGGGTACAGTACTTC
TRBD1 13 TRBJ1-2 TRBV2 few CASSGTDLYGYTF TGTGCCAGCAGCGGGACAGACCTCTATGGCTACACCTTC